The next 11 T cell receptor beta chains were all read from a single sample in a study of CD8 T cells in ankylosing spondylitis. General study results and limits: Characteristic of ankylosing spondylitis blood, it appeared, was a TCR beta motif comprising roughly eight highly homologous variants.

In TCRdb, the 5' RACE reads were re-called with MiXCR into one record per CDR3 protein. The sample includes 450,000 to 550,000 distinct CDR3 sequences, approximately 5% seen only once; the top ten take around 3.5%. For these TCRs, the target antigens are not known. What was sequenced was blood, either unsorted or a sorted T cell fraction (not recorded which). The receptor source for this set is a male donor with ankylosing spondylitis.

This clonotype was observed once. The rearrangement links TRBV9 to TRBJ2-1; possibly TRBD1 or TRBD2 for D (5 bases each). CDR1 and CDR2 (germline): SGDLS, YYNGEE. The CDR3 loop spans 15 amino acids. V was shortened by 0 bases and J by 7 bases, with 14 bases between the two germline ends. CDR3 sequence (DNA): TGTGCCAGCAGCGTAGGTGGTAGCGCAGGGAATGAGCAGTTCTTC. Protein sequence: CASSVGGSAGNEQFF.

Only a few counts were recorded for this clonotype. This rearrangement joins TRBV20-1 to TRBJ2-2; 9 nucleotides align to TRBD2. Germline lookup yields CDR1 DFQATT and CDR2 SNEGSKA (reference sequence). V lost 0 bases and J lost 6; bases outside the gene matches: 2. This CDR3 is 14 amino acids long. In nucleotides, the CDR3 is TGCAGTGCTAGAGATAGCGGGAGAGCCGGGGAGCTGTTTTTT. Translation: CSARDSGRAGELFF.

This clonotype occurred many times. CDR3 sequence reads: CASSPSVAGTGELFF. For the CDR3, the DNA is TGTGCCAGCAGTCCTTCGGTCGCGGGAACCGGGGAGCTGTTTTTT. The chain is built from TRBV12-3 or TRBV12-4 and TRBJ2-2; TRBD2 is a possible D gene (6 bases). V lost 5 bases to trimming and J lost 5 bases, with 15 bases between them. The CDR3 has 15 residues.

This clonotype was found many times. V and J are TRBV10-3 and TRBJ2-1; D perhaps matches TRBD1 (6 bases). The germline V gene has CDR1 ENHRY and CDR2 SYGVKD. This CDR3 has 12 amino acids. In DNA, the CDR3 is TGTGTAACTGCAGGGGACTACAATGAGCAGTTCTTC. This encodes CVTAGDYNEQFF.

This clonotype came up many times. This chain connects TRBV6-1 to TRBJ2-7, with 13 bases that match TRBD2. Trimming removed 7 bases from V and 3 bases from J; junction bases left unmatched: 6. Per germline, CDR1 MNHNS and CDR2 SASEGT. The CDR3 sequence is 15 residues long. CDR3 sequence reads: CASTPRTSGSYEQYF. Written as DNA, the CDR3 is TGTGCCAGCACCCCGCGGACTAGCGGGAGCTACGAGCAGTACTTC.

This chain joins TRBV7-8 and TRBJ1-5; 7 bases agree with TRBD1. CDR3 size: 16 residues. Trimming removed 5 bases from V and 3 bases from J; junction bases left unmatched: 10. The V gene's germline CDR1 is SGHVS and CDR2 FQNEAQ. The CDR3 here is CASSRVTGRNNQPQHF. CDR3 nucleotide sequence: TGTGCCAGCAGCCGGGTGACAGGGAGGAACAATCAGCCCCAGCATTTT. Looking up the rest from reference TRBV7-8 and TRBJ1-5 gives the full variable domain: GAGVSQSPRYKVAKRGQDVALRCDPISGHVSLFWYQQALGQGPEFLTYFQNEAQLDKSGLPSDRFFAERPEGSVSTLKIQRTQQEDSAVYLCASSRVTGRNNQPQHFGDGTRLSIL.

This clonotype has a count of ten or more. The V gene is TRBV29-1, the J gene TRBJ1-2, with a possible D match to TRBD1 (6 bases). The CDR3 loop spans 16 amino acids. Germline CDR1 and CDR2: SQVTM and ANQGSEA. V shed 0 bases and J shed 6 bases, with 20 bases lying between them. The CDR3, as DNA: TGCAGCGTTGAAGATCCACTCCTTATCCGGGGGCATGGCTACACCTTC. Encoded protein: CSVEDPLLIRGHGYTF.

This clonotype was seen repeatedly, ten times or more. The chain joins TRBV5-1 to TRBJ2-5, with 11 bases that match TRBD1. This CDR3 is 16 amino acids long. Trimming cost V 4 bases and J 4 bases; bases outside gene matches: 9. From germline, CDR1 is SGHRS and CDR2 YFSETQ. CDR3 bases: TGCGCCAGCAGCGAGGACAGGGGGCATATCGTAGAGACCCAGTACTTC. Translation: CASSEDRGHIVETQYF.

In this sample, this clonotype turned up many times. V is TRBV6-5 and J is TRBJ1-2; the match to TRBD1 covers 9 bases. Germline CDR1 is MNHEY and CDR2 is SVGAGI. Losses at the gene ends were 0 bases for V and 3 bases for J; bases not matched to a gene: 2. The CDR3 extends over 15 amino acids. CDR3 bases: TGTGCCAGCAGTTACTCAACAGGGGGCGACTATGGCTACACCTTC. Translated: CASSYSTGGDYGYTF.

This clonotype occurred a few times. J is TRBJ1-1 and V is TRBV3-1; D call uncertain. The CDR3 has 11 amino acids. Trimming shortened V by 3 bases and J by 8 bases, and 7 bases separated the two germline ends. Germline-derived CDR1 and CDR2 are LGHDT and YNNKEL (reference sequence). The CDR3 DNA follows: TGTGCCAGCAGCCAGGGGTGGGAAGCTTTCTTT. The encoded protein is CASSQGWEAFF. Drawing the rest from reference TRBV3-1 and TRBJ1-1, the complete variable domain is DTAVSQTPKYLVTQMGNDKSIKCEQNLGHDTMYWYKQDSKKFLKIMFSYNNKELIINETVPNRFSPKSPDKAHLNLHINSLELGDSAVYFCASSQGWEAFFGQGTRLTVV.

This chain links TRBV5-1 with TRBJ2-2; possibly TRBD2 for D (6 bases). The CDR3 contains 16 residues. The V gene lost 2 bases and the J gene lost 1 base, with 12 bases spanning the gap. CDR1 is SGHRS and CDR2 is YFSETQ in the germline V gene. The CDR3 sequence is CASSFPTSQNTGELFF. CDR3 coding DNA: TGCGCCAGCAGCTTTCCCACTAGCCAGAACACCGGGGAGCTGTTTTTT.